This T cell receptor (beta chain) was documented in a study of T cell responses to AZD1222 COVID-19 vaccine. Sequencing used immunoSEQ multiplex PCR; TCRdb keeps in-frame clones, though not all of them. The table lists 95,000 to 100,000 clones, around 87% of them singletons. J was trimmed by 4 bases and V by 7 bases; bases with no gene match: 7. Germline CDR1 reads SGHAT; CDR2 reads FQNNGV. The CDR3 has 15 residues. Study-level points and caveats: Among the donors, most were white British and more were female, and clonal diversity was possibly underestimated.

Notes on this clone: The antigen remains undetermined.

The chain combines TRBV11-2 with TRBJ2-5, with 12 bases lining up with TRBD2. The TCR originated in an adult who received the AZD1222 COVID-19 vaccine. The specimen comprised peripheral blood, sampled 28 days after the second AZD1222 dose. CDR3 DNA: TGTGCCAGCACCTACGGGACTAGCGGGCCAGAGACCCAGTACTTC. It is translated as CASTYGTSGPETQYF.